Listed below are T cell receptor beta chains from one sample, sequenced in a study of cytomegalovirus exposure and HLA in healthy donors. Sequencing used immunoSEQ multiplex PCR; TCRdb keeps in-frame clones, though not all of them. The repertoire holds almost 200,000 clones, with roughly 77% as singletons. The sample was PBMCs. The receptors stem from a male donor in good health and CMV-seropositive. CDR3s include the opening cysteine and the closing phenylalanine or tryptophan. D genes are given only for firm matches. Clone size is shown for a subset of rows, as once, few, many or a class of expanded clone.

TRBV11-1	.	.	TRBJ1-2	CASSLEGDGYGYTF	TGTGCCAGCAGCTTAGAGGGGGATGGCTATGGCTACACCTTC
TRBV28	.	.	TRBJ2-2	CASSFPEANTGELFF	TGTGCCAGCAGTTTCCCAGAGGCGAACACCGGGGAGCTGTTTTTT
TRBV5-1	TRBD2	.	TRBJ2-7	CASSSRGSGAISYEQYF	TGCGCCAGCAGCTCCCGGGGTAGCGGGGCCATCTCCTACGAGCAGTACTTC
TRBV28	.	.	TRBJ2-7	CASSFRGTLSYEQYF	TGTGCCAGCAGTTTCCGTGGGACACTCTCCTACGAGCAGTACTTC
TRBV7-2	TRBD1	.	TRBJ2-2	CASSSFIQGGTKNTGELFF	TGTGCCAGCAGCTCCTTTATACAGGGGGGCACTAAGAACACCGGGGAGCTGTTTTTT
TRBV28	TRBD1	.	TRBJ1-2	CASSPGQGRYGYTF	TGTGCCAGCAGTCCGGGACAGGGGAGATATGGCTACACCTTC
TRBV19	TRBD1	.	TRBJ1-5	CASSISTGTNQPQHF	TGTGCCAGTAGTATATCGACAGGGACCAATCAGCCCCAGCATTTT
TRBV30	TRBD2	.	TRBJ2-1	CAWTLGASGRNEQFF	TGTGCCTGGACCCTGGGGGCTAGCGGGAGGAATGAGCAGTTCTTC
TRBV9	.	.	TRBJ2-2	CASSPRDLETGELFF	TGTGCCAGCAGCCCCCGCGACTTGGAGACTGGGGAGCTGTTTTTT
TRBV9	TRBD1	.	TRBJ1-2	CASSAMEQGVGYTF	TGTGCCAGCAGCGCGATGGAACAGGGGGTTGGCTACACCTTC
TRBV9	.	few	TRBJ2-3	CASSVDDIRGGTDTQYF	TGTGCCAGCAGCGTAGACGATATCCGCGGGGGCACAGATACGCAGTATTTT
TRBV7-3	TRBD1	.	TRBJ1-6	CASSLGQGDRSPLHF	TGTGCCAGCAGCTTGGGACAGGGTGATCGATCACCCCTCCACTTT
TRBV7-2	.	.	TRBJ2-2	CASSLQAGFANTGELFF	TGTGCCAGCAGCTTACAGGCAGGTTTCGCGAACACCGGGGAGCTGTTTTTT
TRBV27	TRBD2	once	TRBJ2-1	CASSLGLAGVDEQFF	TGTGCCAGCAGCCTGGGACTAGCGGGAGTTGATGAGCAGTTCTTC
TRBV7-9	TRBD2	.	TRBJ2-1	CASSVTGLARYNEQFF	TGTGCCAGCAGCGTCACGGGACTAGCGAGATACAATGAGCAGTTCTTC
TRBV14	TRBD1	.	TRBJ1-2	CASSQEGQGGGYTF	TGTGCCAGCAGCCAAGAGGGACAGGGAGGTGGCTACACCTTC
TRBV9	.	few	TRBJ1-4	CASSARDTKGEKLFF	TGTGCCAGCAGCGCCAGGGACACAAAAGGTGAAAAACTGTTTTTT
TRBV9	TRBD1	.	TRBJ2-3	CASSVPRTGGRDTQYF	TGTGCCAGCAGCGTACCCCGGACAGGAGGCAGAGATACGCAGTATTTT
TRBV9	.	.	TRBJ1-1	CASSGSGQGRWDTEAFF	TGTGCCAGCAGCGGATCCGGCCAGGGAAGATGGGACACTGAAGCTTTCTTT
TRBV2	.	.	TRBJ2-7	CASAPLWSYDWQYF	TGTGCCAGCGCCCCCCTATGGTCCTACGATTGGCAGTACTTC
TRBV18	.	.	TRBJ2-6	CASSPFGTRESGANVLTF	TGTGCCAGCTCACCATTTGGGACAAGGGAATCTGGGGCCAACGTCCTGACTTTC
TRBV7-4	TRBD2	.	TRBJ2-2	CASRAHSGTSAVTGELFF	TGTGCCAGCAGAGCACACTCCGGGACTAGCGCAGTCACCGGGGAGCTGTTTTTT
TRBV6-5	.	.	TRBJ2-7	CASRTGYEQYF	TGTGCCAGCAGAACAGGGTACGAGCAGTACTTC
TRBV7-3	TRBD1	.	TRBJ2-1	CASSFRGQGLAEQFF	TGTGCCAGCAGCTTCCGGGGACAGGGGTTAGCTGAGCAGTTCTTC
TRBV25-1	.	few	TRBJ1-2	CATEGVGTVHLRNGYTF	TGTGCCACAGAGGGGGTGGGGACCGTTCACCTGCGGAATGGCTACACCTTC
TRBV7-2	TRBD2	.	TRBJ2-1	CASSLTSGGRNEQFF	TGTGCCAGCAGTCTGACTAGCGGGGGACGGAATGAGCAGTTCTTC
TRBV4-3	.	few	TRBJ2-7	CASSQDRAREQYF	TGCGCCAGCAGCCAAGATCGAGCCCGGGAGCAGTACTTC
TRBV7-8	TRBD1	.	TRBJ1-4	CASSVTGTALNEKLFF	TGTGCCAGCAGCGTAACCGGGACAGCTCTTAATGAAAAACTGTTTTTT
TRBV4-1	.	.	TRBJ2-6	CASSQAQGGANVLTF	TGCGCCAGCAGCCAGGCCCAGGGGGGGGCCAACGTCCTGACTTTC
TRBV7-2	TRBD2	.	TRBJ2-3	CASSSSSGNLVIADTQYF	TGTGCCAGCAGCTCCTCTAGCGGGAACCTGGTTATAGCAGATACGCAGTATTTT
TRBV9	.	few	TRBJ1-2	CASSVEGGGGVGYTF	TGTGCCAGCAGCGTAGAGGGGGGGGGAGGGGTGGGCTACACCTTC
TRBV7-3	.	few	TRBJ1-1	CASSLTRPGGNTEAFF	TGTGCCAGCAGCTTAACGAGGCCGGGTGGGAACACTGAAGCTTTCTTT